This is a list of T cell receptor beta chains from one sample in a study of lymphopenia after photon versus proton radiotherapy. Only in-frame clones appear in the TCRdb table, and some are missing; sequencing was by immunoSEQ multiplex PCR. The repertoire has about 26,000 clones, around 86% of them found once; the top ten carry more than 3%. Sequenced here: peripheral blood, sampled from a patient treated with photon-based radiotherapy. The receptors originated from a woman aged 50 to 60 with pancreatic cancer. Each CDR3 is given with its conserved first and last residue. D genes are given only for firm matches. A row's size may be missing; if present it is once, few, many or a size class.

size: NA
D: TRBD1
J: TRBJ2-7
V: TRBV5-4
CDR3: CASSLRGQGYEQYF
DNA: TGTGCCAGCAGCCTCAGGGGGCAGGGATACGAGCAGTACTTC

size: NA
D: NA
J: TRBJ2-1
V: TRBV10-3
CDR3: CAISESRAGVEQFF
DNA: TGTGCCATCAGTGAGTCGAGGGCAGGGGTTGAGCAGTTCTTC

size: NA
D: NA
J: TRBJ2-6
V: TRBV9
CDR3: CASSVEGSSGANVLTF
DNA: TGTGCCAGCAGCGTAGAAGGGAGCTCTGGGGCCAACGTCCTGACTTTC

size: NA
D: NA
J: TRBJ2-7
V: TRBV11-2
CDR3: CASSSRGSYEQYF
DNA: TGTGCCAGCAGCTCCCGTGGGTCCTACGAGCAGTACTTC

size: NA
D: TRBD1
J: TRBJ2-7
V: TRBV2
CDR3: CASLHATGAYEQYF
DNA: TGTGCCAGCCTCCATGCGACAGGGGCCTACGAGCAGTACTTC

size: NA
D: TRBD2
J: TRBJ2-5
V: TRBV7-8
CDR3: CASSPGGTTQETQYF
DNA: TGTGCCAGCAGCCCCGGCGGGACTACTCAAGAGACCCAGTACTTC

size: NA
D: TRBD1
J: TRBJ1-2
V: TRBV6-5
CDR3: CASSPDSDRPYGYTF
DNA: TGTGCCAGCAGTCCGGACTCGGACAGGCCGTATGGCTACACCTTC

size: NA
D: TRBD2
J: TRBJ2-4
V: TRBV4-1
CDR3: CASSLAGEGNIQYF
DNA: TGCGCCAGCAGCCTTGCGGGAGAGGGAAACATTCAGTACTTC

size: NA
D: NA
J: TRBJ2-1
V: TRBV5-1
CDR3: CASSFQWSMQYNEQFF
DNA: TGCGCCAGCAGCTTTCAGTGGTCCATGCAATACAATGAGCAGTTCTTC

size: NA
D: NA
J: TRBJ2-2
V: TRBV29-1
CDR3: CSVELVGLTTGELFF
DNA: TGCAGCGTTGAATTAGTGGGGCTGACAACCGGGGAGCTGTTTTTT

size: NA
D: NA
J: TRBJ2-2
V: TRBV9
CDR3: CASSGHTGELFF
DNA: TGTGCCAGCAGCGGACATACCGGGGAGCTGTTTTTT

size: few
D: TRBD1
J: TRBJ1-3
V: TRBV6-1
CDR3: CASSASGTGSGNTIYF
DNA: TGTGCCAGCAGTGCTTCCGGGACAGGGTCAGGAAACACCATATATTTT

size: NA
D: TRBD2
J: TRBJ2-1
V: TRBV5-1
CDR3: CASSLVEAGNNEQFF
DNA: TGCGCCAGCAGCTTGGTCGAAGCGGGGAACAATGAGCAGTTCTTC

size: NA
D: TRBD1
J: TRBJ2-3
V: TRBV18
CDR3: CASSPGTGGNTDTQYF
DNA: TGTGCCAGCTCACCAGGGACAGGAGGGAACACAGATACGCAGTATTTT

size: NA
D: TRBD1
J: TRBJ2-3
V: TRBV10-2
CDR3: CASRDRGPADTQYF
DNA: TGCGCCAGCAGGGACAGGGGCCCCGCAGATACGCAGTATTTT

size: NA
D: NA
J: TRBJ2-7
V: TRBV6-6
CDR3: CASSYSRYEQYF
DNA: TGTGCCAGCAGTTACTCTCGCTACGAGCAGTACTTC

size: NA
D: NA
J: TRBJ1-1
V: TRBV19
CDR3: CASSPRNTEAFF
DNA: TGTGCCAGTAGCCCCCGTAACACTGAAGCTTTCTTT

size: NA
D: NA
J: TRBJ2-7
V: TRBV28
CDR3: CASVGVASSYEQYF
DNA: TGTGCCAGCGTGGGGGTAGCGAGCTCCTACGAGCAGTACTTC

size: once
D: NA
J: TRBJ2-7
V: TRBV9
CDR3: CASSVEGLIYERQYF
DNA: TGTGCCAGCAGCGTAGAGGGACTGATATACGAGCGGCAGTACTTC

size: few
D: TRBD1
J: TRBJ1-2
V: TRBV7-2
CDR3: CASSLESRGPGGYTF
DNA: TGTGCCAGCAGCTTAGAAAGCAGGGGGCCGGGTGGCTACACCTTC

size: NA
D: NA
J: TRBJ2-7
V: TRBV7-8
CDR3: CASSLSNYEQYF
DNA: TGTGCCAGCAGCTTAAGTAATTACGAGCAGTACTTC

size: NA
D: NA
J: TRBJ1-1
V: TRBV29-1
CDR3: CSVHRTEMNTEAFF
DNA: TGCAGCGTGCACAGGACAGAGATGAACACTGAAGCTTTCTTT

size: once
D: TRBD2
J: TRBJ2-5
V: TRBV19
CDR3: CASSMQLAGEETQYF
DNA: TGTGCCAGTAGTATGCAACTAGCGGGAGAAGAGACCCAGTACTTC

size: NA
D: NA
J: TRBJ1-6
V: TRBV9
CDR3: CASSVGGENSPLHF
DNA: TGTGCCAGCAGCGTAGGAGGGGAGAATTCACCCCTCCACTTT

size: NA
D: TRBD1
J: TRBJ2-7
V: TRBV30
CDR3: CAWSGTGFDEQYF
DNA: TGTGCCTGGAGCGGGACAGGGTTCGACGAGCAGTACTTC

size: once
D: TRBD1
J: TRBJ2-2
V: TRBV18
CDR3: CASSPSWDRNTNTGELFF
DNA: TGTGCCAGCTCACCATCTTGGGACAGAAATACGAACACCGGGGAGCTGTTTTTT

size: NA
D: TRBD2
J: TRBJ2-7
V: TRBV6-1
CDR3: CASREGTSGRAYEQYF
DNA: TGTGCCAGCAGAGAAGGGACTAGCGGGAGGGCCTACGAGCAGTACTTC

size: NA
D: NA
J: TRBJ2-3
V: TRBV7-2
CDR3: CASSPGGDTQYF
DNA: TGTGCCAGCAGCCCAGGCGGGGATACGCAGTATTTT